The clone carrying this T cell receptor (beta chain) was seen once. Its specificity is not known. The data stem from a study of vaccination and CD4 T cells after COVID-19. Study as a whole: There were six male and four female convalescents, and two of them were Hispanic.

TCRdb passed the PCR reads through MiXCR, listing each CDR3 protein once. The sample carries about 18,000 distinct CDR3 sequences, 60% to 80% recorded once. V was trimmed by 3 bases and J by 6 bases, leaving 5 bases between them. The CDR3 sequence is 12 residues long. The study, taken as a whole, reports: Median reactive clonotypes, those recognizing SARS-CoV-2, rose from around 21 to 38, not significantly.

The sequences come from CD4+ T cells from blood, collected before SARS-CoV-2 vaccination. The source is a human donor who had recovered from COVID-19. This sequence joins TRBV12-3 or TRBV12-4 and TRBJ2-2; D is unclear. In DNA, the CDR3 is TGTGCCAGCAGTTTTGAGGCCGGGGAGCTGTTTTTT. It is translated as CASSFEAGELFF.